This T cell receptor (beta chain) was documented in a study of identical twins. General study results and limits: In monozygotic twins, models underestimated the sharing of out-of-frame TCR alpha.

The CDR3 sequence is 15 residues long. Germline loops: CDR1 SGDLS, CDR2 YYNGEE. V lost 0 bases to trimming and J lost 5 bases, with 15 bases between them. Concerning this clonotype itself: What it binds is not known.

TCRdb independently ran MiXCR on the 5' RACE reads; one entry per CDR3 protein. This sample has hundreds of thousands of distinct CDR3 sequences, with roughly 24% found just once. This same sample was also part of a study on T cells expressing NK-cell markers. That work contributes: Dominance of the CD3+CD56-NKG2C+ fraction by these clonotypes also held in several donors.

V is TRBV9 and J is TRBJ2-7; D gene uncertain. Sequencing was performed on CD4+ T cells sorted from blood. The clonotype was recovered from a woman younger than 35 in good health. CDR3 nucleotide sequence: TGTGCCAGCAGCGTAGTGGTGGGTGGAAGGAACGAGCAGTACTTC. This gives the protein CASSVVVGGRNEQYF.